The 3 T cell receptor beta chains below come from one sample, sequenced in a study of brain T cells in children with intractable seizures (TCRdb year 2021). This sample's time point label indicates: resected brain tissue, or blood drawn just prior to surgery. The protocol used for the library was the immunoSEQ multiplex PCR assay. What TCRdb holds here is the immuneACCESS table cut down to in-frame rearrangements. Part of the clones is not present; checked against another copy, under half of the missing clones reflect an unresolved V gene, and the others are unexplained. Recorded for this sample are approximately 60,000 clones; 90% to 97% of them occurred a single time. Of the sample, 0.35% to 0.4% falls within the top ten clones. The sample consisted of peripheral blood, taken at surgery. The source of these receptors is a boy under two years old with focal cortical dysplasia and intractable seizures.

As regards this clone: As the CDR3 is not closed by the conserved phenylalanine or tryptophan, this likely results from a read error. The limits of the CDR3 on the DNA are not certain, so only TCRdb's listed CDR3 is given. The chain combines TRBV20-1 with TRBJ2-7; the D segment call TRBD1 is taken from the table without a DNA check. Per the germline V gene, CDR1 is DFQATT and CDR2 is SNEGSKA (reference sequence). The CDR3 length equals 9 residues, ends included. The CDR3 is CSASRQARI.

The V and J genes are TRBV19 and TRBJ2-3, with D unresolved. The CDR3 spans 13 residues. The germline gives CDR1 LNHDA, CDR2 SQIVND (reference sequence). V dropped 0 bases and J dropped 6 bases, with 7 bases sitting between them. This CDR3 is CASSIDYGDTQYF. As DNA, the CDR3 is TGTGCCAGTAGTATAGATTATGGGGATACGCAGTATTTT.

The V gene is TRBV19, the J gene TRBJ2-5; unclear D gene. V lost 5 bases to trimming and J lost 3 bases, with 10 bases between them. This CDR3 comprises 13 residues. Germline CDR1 is LNHDA and CDR2 is SQIVND (reference sequence). In nucleotides, the CDR3 is TGTGCCAGTAGTTTCGGGTCTGAAGAGACCCAGTACTTC. Encoded protein: CASSFGSEETQYF.